This T cell receptor beta chain was sequenced for a study of blood T cell repertoires in COVID-19. In the study overall: Spain, Italy and the United States supplied samples that represented acute and convalescent COVID-19. PBMCs, B-cell-depleted T cells, or T cells were the source of the cDNA or gDNA that made up the material.

In the original workflow: Using reference gene primer amplification, nucleated cell counts were estimated. Generated by immunoSEQ multiplex PCR, the TCRdb table keeps only in-frame clones and is missing some. From that table come the V and J calls and clone size; the DNA was used to work out D and trimming. The data show just over 250,000 clones, with 80% to 90% seen just once and approximately 2.3% held by the top ten. This CDR3 has 15 residues. Trimming removed 7 bases from V and 0 bases from J; junction bases left unmatched: 6. The V gene's germline CDR1 is MNHEY and CDR2 SMNVEV (reference sequence).

The chain has TRBV27 and TRBJ1-3, with 7 nucleotides matching TRBD1. The sequenced material came from peripheral blood. This receptor was obtained from a woman in her forties or fifties with acute or convalescent COVID-19. This CDR3 is CASMDRPTSGNTIYF. The CDR3 DNA follows: TGTGCCAGCATGGACAGGCCCACCTCTGGAAACACCATATATTTT.